This TCR beta chain emerged from a study of neurological immune-mediated disorders. Synthesis of cDNA was accomplished via 5'RACE employing 10-nucleotide random UMIs. Using its own MiXCR run on the 5' RACE reads, TCRdb lists one record per CDR3 protein. The table includes fewer than 90,000 distinct CDR3 sequences, 10% detected once. A few counts support this clonotype. From germline, CDR1 is MNHEY and CDR2 SVGAGI. The CDR3 is 13 amino acids. With 6 bases removed from V and 6 bases from J, the gap between germline ends came to 14 bases. The TCR comes from a man aged 40-55 years in good health. The material sequenced was PBMCs. This sequence joins TRBV6-5 and TRBJ1-2; D perhaps matches TRBD1 (6 bases). CDR3 residues: CASRPGGGNGYTF. CDR3 nucleotides: TGTGCCAGCAGGCCGGGAGGGGGGAATGGCTACACCTTC.